A selection of T cell receptor beta chains follows, all from one sample in a study of blood T cell repertoires in COVID-19. The data were produced by immunoSEQ multiplex PCR, yet TCRdb's version contains in-frame clones alone and is incomplete. The data contain 300,000 to 400,000 clones, about nine tenths of them singletons. The specimen was peripheral blood. These receptors were taken from a man between 25 and 39 years old with COVID-19, enrolled during active disease. Both conserved end residues are part of each CDR3. Fields, in order: V gene, J gene, CDR3 length, clone size, D gene, CDR3 DNA, CDR3 protein. A D gene is named only where the DNA matches it firmly. A clone size is listed for some rows: how often the clone was seen (once, few, many), or a class if it is expanded.

v_gene: TRBV6-6; j_gene: TRBJ2-7; len: 15; abundance: -; d_gene: TRBD1; CDR3nt: TGTGCCAGCAGTTCTCCCGGACAGGGGAGAGGCGAGCAGTACTTC; CDR3aa: CASSSPGQGRGEQYF
v_gene: TRBV7-2; j_gene: TRBJ2-5; len: 13; abundance: -; d_gene: -; CDR3nt: TGTGCCAGCAGCTTCATTTCAAAAGAGACCCAGTACTTC; CDR3aa: CASSFISKETQYF
v_gene: TRBV5-1; j_gene: TRBJ1-3; len: 20; abundance: once; d_gene: TRBD1; CDR3nt: TGCGCCAGCAGCTACCGCTGGCTCTCCCCGGGACAGGGAAGTGGAAACACCATATATTTT; CDR3aa: CASSYRWLSPGQGSGNTIYF
v_gene: TRBV28; j_gene: TRBJ2-7; len: 15; abundance: -; d_gene: TRBD2; CDR3nt: TGTGCCAGCAGTTCTGCGGGAGCGAGCTCCTACGAGCAGTACTTC; CDR3aa: CASSSAGASSYEQYF
v_gene: TRBV6-5; j_gene: TRBJ1-3; len: 16; abundance: -; d_gene: -; CDR3nt: TGTGCCAGCAGTTACAGTCTTGGGAGCTCTGGAAACACCATATATTTT; CDR3aa: CASSYSLGSSGNTIYF
v_gene: TRBV30; j_gene: TRBJ1-2; len: 13; abundance: -; d_gene: -; CDR3nt: TGTGCCTACTCACGACAGGCACTCTATGGCTACACCTTC; CDR3aa: CAYSRQALYGYTF
v_gene: TRBV10-3; j_gene: TRBJ2-3; len: 13; abundance: once; d_gene: TRBD2; CDR3nt: TGTGCCATCCTAGCGGGGGGGGCAGATACGCAGTATTTT; CDR3aa: CAILAGGADTQYF
v_gene: TRBV18; j_gene: TRBJ2-2; len: 14; abundance: once; d_gene: -; CDR3nt: TGTGCCAGCTCGCTAGAAAGGTCCACCGGGGAGCTGTTTTTT; CDR3aa: CASSLERSTGELFF
v_gene: TRBV4-2; j_gene: TRBJ2-5; len: 15; abundance: many; d_gene: -; CDR3nt: TGTGCCAGCAGCCAAGCGGGGGGCGCGGGAGAGACCCAGTACTTC; CDR3aa: CASSQAGGAGETQYF
v_gene: TRBV7-9; j_gene: TRBJ2-3; len: 16; abundance: -; d_gene: TRBD2; CDR3nt: TGTGCCAGCAGCTTCCTAGCGGGACTAAGCACAGATACGCAGTATTTT; CDR3aa: CASSFLAGLSTDTQYF
v_gene: TRBV7-2; j_gene: TRBJ1-1; len: 13; abundance: few; d_gene: -; CDR3nt: TGTGCCAGCAGCCCTCAGAAGAACACTGAAGCTTTCTTT; CDR3aa: CASSPQKNTEAFF
v_gene: TRBV9; j_gene: TRBJ2-5; len: 14; abundance: once; d_gene: TRBD1; CDR3nt: TGTGCCAGCAGCGTGGGACAGTTCCAAGAGACCCAGTACTTC; CDR3aa: CASSVGQFQETQYF
v_gene: TRBV2; j_gene: TRBJ2-3; len: 12; abundance: -; d_gene: -; CDR3nt: TGTGCCAGCACCTGGGGGGATCTTACGCAGTATTTT; CDR3aa: CASTWGDLTQYF
v_gene: TRBV5-1; j_gene: TRBJ2-4; len: 15; abundance: -; d_gene: TRBD1; CDR3nt: TGCGCCAGCAGCCCGGGACAGGGAGACAAAAACATTCAGTACTTC; CDR3aa: CASSPGQGDKNIQYF
v_gene: TRBV4-1; j_gene: TRBJ2-1; len: 15; abundance: -; d_gene: -; CDR3nt: TGCGCCAGCAGCCCTCCAGGGTTGCGCCCCAATGAGCAGTTCTTC; CDR3aa: CASSPPGLRPNEQFF
v_gene: TRBV27; j_gene: TRBJ1-5; len: 15; abundance: -; d_gene: -; CDR3nt: TGTGCCAGCAGCCCCCGGGGGGAACTTGGGCAGCCCCAGCATTTT; CDR3aa: CASSPRGELGQPQHF
v_gene: TRBV5-4; j_gene: TRBJ2-7; len: 14; abundance: -; d_gene: -; CDR3nt: TGTGCCAGCAGCTCGGCGGGACTCCCCTACGAGCAGTACTTC; CDR3aa: CASSSAGLPYEQYF
v_gene: TRBV24-1; j_gene: TRBJ1-5; len: 13; abundance: -; d_gene: TRBD1; CDR3nt: TGTGCCACCAGAGGACAGGATAATCAGCCCCAGCATTTT; CDR3aa: CATRGQDNQPQHF
v_gene: TRBV6-5; j_gene: TRBJ2-1; len: 15; abundance: -; d_gene: TRBD2; CDR3nt: TGTGCCAGCAGGCCGGGGACTAGCGGGATAAGGGGGCAGTTCTTC; CDR3aa: CASRPGTSGIRGQFF
v_gene: TRBV4-1; j_gene: TRBJ2-5; len: 16; abundance: -; d_gene: -; CDR3nt: TGCGCCAGCAGCCAAGTATCGGGCAGGGCGAAAGAGACCCAGTACTTC; CDR3aa: CASSQVSGRAKETQYF
v_gene: TRBV6-5; j_gene: TRBJ1-5; len: 15; abundance: -; d_gene: -; CDR3nt: TGTGCCAGCAGTTACTCGCGAGGCCGAGGTCAGCCCCAGCATTTT; CDR3aa: CASSYSRGRGQPQHF
v_gene: TRBV7-7; j_gene: TRBJ1-1; len: 13; abundance: -; d_gene: -; CDR3nt: TGTGCCAGCAGCTTAAATGAGGCCACTGAAGCTTTCTTT; CDR3aa: CASSLNEATEAFF
v_gene: TRBV24-1; j_gene: TRBJ1-4; len: 13; abundance: -; d_gene: -; CDR3nt: TGTGCCACCAGTGAAGCTGTCGGACAGAGACTGTTTTTT; CDR3aa: CATSEAVGQRLFF
v_gene: TRBV5-8; j_gene: TRBJ2-5; len: 14; abundance: -; d_gene: -; CDR3nt: TGTGCCAGCAGCTTGGAGGGGGTCAGACTAACCCAGTACTTC; CDR3aa: CASSLEGVRLTQYF
v_gene: TRBV5-8; j_gene: TRBJ2-1; len: 15; abundance: once; d_gene: TRBD1; CDR3nt: TGTGCCAGCAGCCTGGGACAGGGGATCAGACATGAGCAGTTCTTC; CDR3aa: CASSLGQGIRHEQFF
v_gene: TRBV7-3; j_gene: TRBJ2-7; len: 14; abundance: -; d_gene: -; CDR3nt: TGTGCCAGCAGCAAAGTGCCAGGGGCCGACGAGCAGTACTTC; CDR3aa: CASSKVPGADEQYF
v_gene: TRBV19; j_gene: TRBJ2-5; len: 18; abundance: few; d_gene: TRBD2; CDR3nt: TGTGCCAGTAGTATCAACGCCCCGGGACTAGCGGGAGTGGAGACCCAGTACTTC; CDR3aa: CASSINAPGLAGVETQYF
v_gene: TRBV18; j_gene: TRBJ2-1; len: 15; abundance: -; d_gene: TRBD2; CDR3nt: TGTGCCAGCTCACCACTCACGGGAGGTCAGGATGAGCAGTTCTTC; CDR3aa: CASSPLTGGQDEQFF
v_gene: TRBV4-3; j_gene: TRBJ2-1; len: 13; abundance: -; d_gene: -; CDR3nt: TGCGCCAGCAGCCGCGTATCGTACAATGAGCAGTTCTTC; CDR3aa: CASSRVSYNEQFF
v_gene: TRBV18; j_gene: TRBJ1-2; len: 13; abundance: -; d_gene: TRBD1; CDR3nt: TGTGCCAGCTCGGGACAGGGAATGGTTGGCTACACCTTC; CDR3aa: CASSGQGMVGYTF
v_gene: TRBV7-6; j_gene: TRBJ1-4; len: 15; abundance: -; d_gene: -; CDR3nt: TGTGCCAGCAGCTTACACCAGGGGAGGGGTGAAAAACTGTTTTTT; CDR3aa: CASSLHQGRGEKLFF
v_gene: TRBV5-4; j_gene: TRBJ2-5; len: 18; abundance: -; d_gene: TRBD1; CDR3nt: TGTGCCAGCAGCCCGACCATTCGACAGGGGTCTGTCCAAGAGACCCAGTACTTC; CDR3aa: CASSPTIRQGSVQETQYF
v_gene: TRBV4-2; j_gene: TRBJ2-1; len: 18; abundance: -; d_gene: TRBD2; CDR3nt: TGTGCCAGCAGCCAAGGGAGCGCTGGAGCGGGAGCGGAAAATGAGCAGTTCTTC; CDR3aa: CASSQGSAGAGAENEQFF
v_gene: TRBV24-1; j_gene: TRBJ2-3; len: 13; abundance: -; d_gene: -; CDR3nt: TGTGCCACCAGTAAGAGGGATTCAGATACGCAGTATTTT; CDR3aa: CATSKRDSDTQYF
v_gene: TRBV10-3; j_gene: TRBJ2-7; len: 13; abundance: -; d_gene: TRBD2; CDR3nt: TGTGCCATCTGGACTAGCGGGGTTTACGAGCAGTACTTC; CDR3aa: CAIWTSGVYEQYF
v_gene: TRBV13; j_gene: TRBJ1-1; len: 13; abundance: once; d_gene: -; CDR3nt: TGTGCCAGCAGCTCCGACAGTACGCTTGAAGCTTTCTTT; CDR3aa: CASSSDSTLEAFF
v_gene: TRBV6-5; j_gene: TRBJ1-5; len: 14; abundance: few; d_gene: -; CDR3nt: TGTGCCTCAAGCCAGGAGGGAGGGGATCAGCCCCAGCATTTT; CDR3aa: CASSQEGGDQPQHF
v_gene: TRBV7-3; j_gene: TRBJ2-1; len: 15; abundance: -; d_gene: TRBD2; CDR3nt: TGTGCCAGCAGCTTACAAGCGGGGCTAGACAATGAGCAGTTCTTC; CDR3aa: CASSLQAGLDNEQFF
v_gene: TRBV2; j_gene: TRBJ1-2; len: 15; abundance: few; d_gene: TRBD1; CDR3nt: TGTGCCAGCAGGCCGGGGACAGGGGGACCCTATGGCTACACCTTC; CDR3aa: CASRPGTGGPYGYTF
v_gene: TRBV19; j_gene: TRBJ1-1; len: 13; abundance: -; d_gene: -; CDR3nt: TGTGCCAGTAAGTACAACAGGGATACTGAAGCTTTCTTT; CDR3aa: CASKYNRDTEAFF
v_gene: TRBV15; j_gene: TRBJ1-5; len: 14; abundance: -; d_gene: TRBD1; CDR3nt: TGTGCCACCAGCAGCGGACAGGGAGCTCAGCCCCAGCATTTT; CDR3aa: CATSSGQGAQPQHF
v_gene: TRBV7-2; j_gene: TRBJ2-4; len: 13; abundance: -; d_gene: -; CDR3nt: TGTGCCAGCAGCCCGCCCCAAGAGTTAGCGCAGTACTTC; CDR3aa: CASSPPQELAQYF
v_gene: TRBV6-6; j_gene: TRBJ2-7; len: 14; abundance: -; d_gene: TRBD1; CDR3nt: TGTGCCAGCAGTTCGATACAGGGACAGAGAGAGCAGTACTTC; CDR3aa: CASSSIQGQREQYF
v_gene: TRBV29-1; j_gene: TRBJ2-1; len: 14; abundance: -; d_gene: TRBD2; CDR3nt: TGCAGCGTTGATGGTCGGGGGGGTTACAATGAGCAGTTCTTC; CDR3aa: CSVDGRGGYNEQFF
v_gene: TRBV18; j_gene: TRBJ1-2; len: 12; abundance: few; d_gene: TRBD1; CDR3nt: TGTGCCAGCTCACCCGACAGGGGTGGCTACACCTTC; CDR3aa: CASSPDRGGYTF
v_gene: TRBV11-2; j_gene: TRBJ2-5; len: 14; abundance: -; d_gene: -; CDR3nt: TGTGCCAGCAGCAGTTCCGTAGCCCCCGAGACCCAGTACTTC; CDR3aa: CASSSSVAPETQYF
v_gene: TRBV2; j_gene: TRBJ2-7; len: 11; abundance: -; d_gene: -; CDR3nt: TGTGCCGGAGGGAGGATCAACGAGCAGTACTTC; CDR3aa: CAGGRINEQYF
v_gene: TRBV5-1; j_gene: TRBJ1-5; len: 15; abundance: -; d_gene: -; CDR3nt: TGCGCCAGCAGCTTGGGAACGGCGAGGAATCAGCCCCAGCATTTT; CDR3aa: CASSLGTARNQPQHF
v_gene: TRBV7-8; j_gene: TRBJ2-5; len: 13; abundance: once; d_gene: -; CDR3nt: TGTGCCAGCAGCTTATACACCGAAGAGACCCAGTACTTC; CDR3aa: CASSLYTEETQYF
v_gene: TRBV7-9; j_gene: TRBJ2-3; len: 18; abundance: once; d_gene: TRBD1; CDR3nt: TGTGCCAGCAGCTTTTTGACAGGGGCCCTCTTAATAGGAGATACGCAGTATTTT; CDR3aa: CASSFLTGALLIGDTQYF
v_gene: TRBV9; j_gene: TRBJ2-1; len: 15; abundance: -; d_gene: TRBD2; CDR3nt: TGTGCCAGCAGCGTGAGGGAGGGCGGGTTTAATGAGCAGTTCTTC; CDR3aa: CASSVREGGFNEQFF
v_gene: TRBV18; j_gene: TRBJ1-1; len: 15; abundance: -; d_gene: -; CDR3nt: TGTGCCAGCTCACCACCGGCAGGGCGGAACACTGAAGCTTTCTTT; CDR3aa: CASSPPAGRNTEAFF
v_gene: TRBV12-3/TRBV12-4; j_gene: TRBJ2-2; len: 13; abundance: -; d_gene: TRBD1; CDR3nt: TGTGCCAGCAGGGGACAGGGGGCGGGGGAGCTGTTTTTT; CDR3aa: CASRGQGAGELFF
v_gene: TRBV29-1; j_gene: TRBJ2-2; len: 16; abundance: -; d_gene: TRBD1; CDR3nt: TGCAGCGTTCAGTTTACCGGGACAGGGTACACCGGGGAGCTGTTTTTT; CDR3aa: CSVQFTGTGYTGELFF
v_gene: TRBV7-2; j_gene: TRBJ1-6; len: 15; abundance: -; d_gene: TRBD1; CDR3nt: TGTGCCAGCAGCCTCGGACAGGGTGGTGTTTCACCCCTCCACTTT; CDR3aa: CASSLGQGGVSPLHF
v_gene: TRBV25-1; j_gene: TRBJ2-7; len: 12; abundance: -; d_gene: -; CDR3nt: TGTGCCAGCAGTTACCTCCCCGGGGAGCAGTACTTC; CDR3aa: CASSYLPGEQYF
v_gene: TRBV5-8; j_gene: TRBJ1-5; len: 14; abundance: -; d_gene: -; CDR3nt: TGTGCCAGCAGCTTGGGGCAGGGGATTCAGCCCCAGCATTTT; CDR3aa: CASSLGQGIQPQHF
v_gene: TRBV2; j_gene: TRBJ2-3; len: 12; abundance: -; d_gene: -; CDR3nt: TGTGCCGGACAAAAAAGCACAGATACGCAGTATTTT; CDR3aa: CAGQKSTDTQYF
v_gene: TRBV5-1; j_gene: TRBJ1-3; len: 15; abundance: -; d_gene: -; CDR3nt: TGCGCCAGCAGCCTACAGGGCCTCTCTGGAAACACCATATATTTT; CDR3aa: CASSLQGLSGNTIYF